This note documents a single T cell receptor beta chain sequence. This clonotype was counted between two and nine times. The target of this receptor is not known. No much larger clone exists at a distance of one base, and base qualities are not known. The CDR3 numbers 16 residues from cysteine through phenylalanine. The CDR3 DNA has 48 bases and is translated from base 1. V is shortened by 5 bases, J by 2 bases, and the region joining them spans 17 bases. Looking up the germline V gene yields CDR1 SGHTA and CDR2 FQGTGA. This entry comes from a study of glioma-infiltrating T cells (dated by TCRdb to 2016 to 2017). Study-wide context: TCR alpha- and beta-chain repertoires were sequenced from glioma tissue, non-neoplastic brain tissue and matched peripheral blood mononuclear cells. To measure divergence between tissue and blood T-cell populations, each tissue-infiltrating repertoire was compared with the peripheral blood repertoire of the same patient. Three low-grade glioma patients, roughly eight primary glioblastoma patients, and three non-glioma patients who contributed non-neoplastic brain tissue made up the paired cohort.

The iRepertoire nested amplicon-rescue multiplex PCR (arm-PCR) platform was used to amplify TCR alpha and beta CDR3 regions from RNA. One-step reverse transcription and amplification used roughly 90-400 ng of tissue mRNA or PBMC total RNA as input. Following bead purification, Illumina adapters were added through a secondary multiplex PCR, and the libraries were then gel-purified between 200 and 400 bp. Demultiplexing relied on internal 6-nucleotide barcodes carried by the libraries. Libraries were sequenced on an Illumina MiSeq with 2x220 or 2x250 nucleotide paired-end reads. On the study's bioinformatics: Paired reads were merged using FLASH 1.2.11 and aligned with BWA-MEM to the GRCh37 human genome, and TRA and TRB reads were then extracted. For V and J assignment, an IMGT-derived reference of cassette sequences and CDR3 motifs that included pseudogenes was used. Reads were translated in three frames, and productive CDR3s were defined by a C…FGXG motif without stop codons. Unique combinations of V-J cassette pair and CDR3 amino acid sequence were defined as clonotypes. Hamming distance filtering was applied to reads, with thresholds set by the sequence error rate of each sample in mapped regions. TCRdb cleaned the public reads at Q25 with fastp, built clones with MiXCR and kept in-frame beta chains. Rows with one shared CDR3 protein collapse into an entry with the most common genes and DNA. The V and J calls were not made by the authors but by TCRdb's processing. The sample table contains roughly 100,000 distinct CDR3 sequences; only one count was recorded for around 30% of them. The top ten constitute 35% to 55% of the sample.

Findings and caveats that apply to the study as a whole: VJ-independent divergence between tissue and blood was lower than expected in non-neoplastic patients but higher than expected in all gliomas, particularly low-grade gliomas. The group comparisons were based on small numbers of patients: three non-neoplastic, three low-grade glioma and fewer than ten glioblastoma patients. Very few CDR3 sequences were shared between tissue and blood, attributed to high CDR3 diversity and limited sampling.

Sequenced sample: glioma tissue, nonneoplastic brain tissue, or PBMCs (not recorded which). The source is a human donor with low-grade glioma or glioblastoma, undergoing nonglioma brain surgery, or in good health (not recorded which). The sequence is built from TRBV7-3 and TRBJ2-3; a tentative D call is TRBD2 (5 bases match). The nucleotide sequence is given as TGTGCCAGCAGCATCCCCCGACTATCCTCCACAGATACGCAGTATTTT. Its translation reads: CASSIPRLSSTDTQYF.